Listed here is a single T cell receptor (beta chain). Its antigen is not identified. The data derive from a study of response to subunit inactivated influenza vaccine. Overall study results and limits: New T cells are recruited in small numbers by each seasonal influenza vaccination, according to the authors' suggestion.

TCRdb redid the calling of the RT-PCR reads with MiXCR, one entry per CDR3 protein. The table includes over 400,000 distinct CDR3 sequences, 9.5% to 12% detected once. V trimming: 5 bases; J trimming: 4 bases; junction bases outside the gene matches: 12. CDR1 and CDR2 from the germline V gene are SGHTA and FQGNSA. This CDR3 is built from 16 residues. This receptor was taken from a middle-aged man who received an inactivated influenza vaccine. The V gene is TRBV7-2, the J gene TRBJ1-1; 8 bases match TRBD1. Source: PBMCs from blood, taken about 40 days after vaccination. The CDR3: CASSAGQGPFGTEAFF. As DNA, the CDR3 is TGTGCCAGCAGCGCTGGACAGGGACCTTTCGGCACTGAAGCTTTCTTT.